Listed below are T cell receptor beta chains from one sample, sequenced in a study of T-cell reconstitution after alpha-beta-depleted transplantation in children. One entry per CDR3 protein results from TCRdb running MiXCR on the PCR reads. Altogether about 58,000 distinct CDR3 sequences are present, roughly 46% being singletons, with the ten largest covering roughly 98%. Material: PBMCs, mostly from graft donor cells, obtained 360 days after TCRalphabeta/CD19-depleted stem cell transplant. These receptors came from a male patient aged 10 to 17 who had a stem cell transplant for acute lymphoblastic leukemia, so the T cells may come from the graft donor. Each CDR3 is given with its conserved first and last residue. D genes are given only for firm matches. Clone size, where shown, is once, few, many, or a class for clones that have expanded.

V gene,D gene,clone size,J gene,CDR3 DNA,CDR3 protein
TRBV3-1,TRBD2,-,TRBJ2-5,TGTGCCTGCAGCCACGGACTAGTAGAGAGGGACCAAGAGACCCAGTACTTC,CACSHGLVERDQETQYF
TRBV7-6,TRBD2,few,TRBJ2-3,TGTGCCAGCAGCTGGGGGGGGACCACAGATACGCAGTATTTT,CASSWGGTTDTQYF
TRBV12-3/TRBV12-4,-,-,TRBJ2-1,TGTGCCAGCAGTTTACCAGGAAGAAGGCCTTACAATGAGCAGTTCTTC,CASSLPGRRPYNEQFF
TRBV11-2,-,-,TRBJ1-5,TGTGCCAGCAGCTTAGGGGCCCCGGGGGAGCCCCAGCATTTT,CASSLGAPGEPQHF
TRBV7-9,TRBD1,-,TRBJ1-2,TGTGCCAGCAGCACAACAGGGGCCTATGGCTACACCTTC,CASSTTGAYGYTF
TRBV5-1,-,few,TRBJ2-2,TGCGCCAGCGTCTTAGCGTCGAACACCGGGGAGCTGTTTTTT,CASVLASNTGELFF
TRBV2,-,few,TRBJ1-5,TGTGCCAGCGTTGGACCCTATCAGCCCCAGCATTTT,CASVGPYQPQHF
TRBV11-2,TRBD2,-,TRBJ2-1,TGTGCCAGCGTGCGCGGGGGGGCTGGGAATGAGCAGTTCTTC,CASVRGGAGNEQFF
TRBV10-3,-,few,TRBJ1-4,TGTGCCATCAGTGAGGAGGGAGAAAAACTGTTTTTT,CAISEEGEKLFF
TRBV7-3,-,once,TRBJ2-7,TGTGCCAGCAGCTTGCCAGCGATGCGCGAGCAGTACTTC,CASSLPAMREQYF
TRBV7-2,-,few,TRBJ2-1,TGTGCCAGCAGCTTAGAGAGGAGCAATGAGCAGTTCTTC,CASSLERSNEQFF
TRBV3-1,TRBD2,few,TRBJ2-1,TGTGCCAGCAGCCAAAGAGTAGCGGGAGATGAGCAGTTCTTC,CASSQRVAGDEQFF
TRBV28,-,-,TRBJ2-3,TGTGCCAGCAGTTTACCGGGAGAGGCTACAGATACGCAGTATTTT,CASSLPGEATDTQYF
TRBV4-1,-,-,TRBJ1-1,TGCGCCAGCAGCCAAGGGGGGATCGGGGACACTGAAGCTTTCTTT,CASSQGGIGDTEAFF
TRBV3-1,-,-,TRBJ2-7,TGTGCCAGCAGCCATCTCACCTCCTACGAGCAGTACTTC,CASSHLTSYEQYF
TRBV29-1,TRBD2,few,TRBJ2-7,TGCAGCGTTGAGGCGGGAGGGACTCACTACGAGCAGTACTTC,CSVEAGGTHYEQYF
TRBV28,TRBD1,-,TRBJ2-1,TGTGCCAGCAGTTTACTGCTCACAGGGGGCGTCAACAATGAGCAGTTCTTC,CASSLLLTGGVNNEQFF
TRBV28,-,-,TRBJ1-5,TGTGCCAGCAGCTCAGAAAAGGGCTTCTTACTTAGCAATCAGCCCCAGCATTTT,CASSSEKGFLLSNQPQHF
TRBV5-1,-,few,TRBJ1-1,TGCGCCAGCAGCTTGGCCGGGGCAAATGAAGCTTTCTTT,CASSLAGANEAFF
TRBV12-3/TRBV12-4,-,few,TRBJ2-2,TGTGCCAGCGTCAGGGAGGACACCGGGGAGCTGTTTTTT,CASVREDTGELFF
TRBV5-6,TRBD2,-,TRBJ2-1,TGTGCCAGCAGCTTGGGCGGGGGGGGCTACAATGAGCAGTTCTTC,CASSLGGGGYNEQFF
TRBV4-3,-,-,TRBJ2-3,TGCGCCAGCAGCCAAGAACCAGGTTCCCCTAGCACAGATACGCAGTATTTT,CASSQEPGSPSTDTQYF
TRBV9,-,-,TRBJ2-5,TGTGCCAGCAGCCGAGGGGGTGGAGAGACCCAGTACTTC,CASSRGGGETQYF
TRBV29-1,TRBD1,many,TRBJ2-1,TGCAGCGTTACCGGGACAGGGGTAAGAAATGAGCAGTTCTTC,CSVTGTGVRNEQFF
TRBV10-3,TRBD2,-,TRBJ2-7,TGTGCCATCAGTGAGTCCGGGGGGAAGGGCACCTACGAGCAGTACTTC,CAISESGGKGTYEQYF
TRBV12-3/TRBV12-4,-,few,TRBJ2-1,TGTGCCAGCAGTTCCAGGGGTTGGCAGTTCTTC,CASSSRGWQFF
TRBV9,-,few,TRBJ2-7,TGTGCCAGCAGCGTAGACGGTCTGAGCTCCTACGAGCAGTACTTC,CASSVDGLSSYEQYF
TRBV7-9,TRBD2,-,TRBJ2-2,TGTGCCAGCATGGGAGGGTTGACCGGGGAGCTGTTTTTT,CASMGGLTGELFF
TRBV12-3/TRBV12-4,TRBD1,few,TRBJ2-2,TGTGCCAGCAGTTTAACGGGACAGCTAAACACCGGGGAGCTGTTTTTT,CASSLTGQLNTGELFF
TRBV12-3/TRBV12-4,TRBD1,few,TRBJ1-1,TGTGCCAGCAGTCCCTTGACAGGGGGCGATACTGAAGCTTTCTTT,CASSPLTGGDTEAFF
TRBV6-1,TRBD1,-,TRBJ2-3,TGTGCCAGCAGCCCTTCCGGGACAGGGAGGGATACGCAGTATTTT,CASSPSGTGRDTQYF
TRBV9,TRBD2,-,TRBJ2-7,TGTGCCAGCAGCGTAGCTACTAGCGGGTACGAGCAGTACTTC,CASSVATSGYEQYF
TRBV28,-,-,TRBJ2-7,TGTGCCAGCAGTTTTGTTTCGCAGCGCTCCTACGAGCAGTACTTC,CASSFVSQRSYEQYF
TRBV12-3/TRBV12-4,-,few,TRBJ1-2,TGTGCCAGCAGACGCCGGCTGCGCGACCGCATAAGCTACACCTTC,CASRRRLRDRISYTF
TRBV10-3,-,-,TRBJ2-2,TGTGCCATCAAGGGACGGCGGAGCACCGGGGAGCTGTTTTTT,CAIKGRRSTGELFF
TRBV20-1,-,-,TRBJ2-4,TGCAGTCCGCCCGATATGGCGGGATTGGGAAACATTCAGTACTTC,CSPPDMAGLGNIQYF
TRBV5-6,TRBD1,few,TRBJ1-2,TGTGCCAGGAAGGGACAGGATTATGGCTACACCTTC,CARKGQDYGYTF
TRBV12-3/TRBV12-4,-,-,TRBJ2-2,TGTGCCAGCAGTTTAGCTAGGTGGTGGAACACCGGGGAGCTGTTTTTT,CASSLARWWNTGELFF
TRBV13,TRBD1,-,TRBJ2-5,TGTGCCAGCAGCCAATGGACAGGGAGGGAGACCCAGTACTTC,CASSQWTGRETQYF
TRBV11-2,-,few,TRBJ2-1,TGTGCCAGCAGCTTCCTTGATTCATACAATGAGCAGTTCTTC,CASSFLDSYNEQFF